Presented here are 30 T cell receptor beta chains from one specimen sequenced in a study of identical twins. TCRdb processed the 5' RACE reads anew with MiXCR; each CDR3 protein has one entry. Counted here are approximately 500,000 distinct CDR3 sequences, 15% occurring once; the ten biggest clones make up about 0.4%. The sample also formed part of further work on yellow fever vaccine responses in identical twins.

The sequencing sample was made of CD4+ T cells sorted from blood. These receptors all stem from a woman younger than 35 in good health.

The chain links TRBV12-3 or TRBV12-4 to TRBJ2-5, with TRBD2 matching 11 bases. This CDR3 contains 19 residues. Germline trimming cut 1 base from V and 1 base from J; bases unmatched to any gene: 11. This chain's CDR3 is CASSLVFLAGGTIQETQYF. The CDR3 bases are TGTGCCAGCAGTTTAGTTTTTCTAGCGGGGGGAACAATCCAAGAGACCCAGTACTTC.

The chain links TRBV3-1 to TRBJ2-7; 7 bases are shared with TRBD2. The CDR3 is 15 amino acids. The V gene end was trimmed by 1 base and the J gene end by 5 bases; junction bases not matched to a gene: 8. Per germline, CDR1 LGHDT and CDR2 YNNKEL (reference sequence). The CDR3 DNA reads as TGTGCCAGCAGCCAAGGGATTAGCGGGTTCGACGAGCAGTACTTC. This translates into CASSQGISGFDEQYF.

The sample holds a few counts of this clonotype. This chain connects TRBV7-6 to TRBJ2-1, with 7 bases aligning to TRBD1. Germline loops: CDR1 SGHVS, CDR2 FNYEAQ. The CDR3 contains 15 residues. Germline trimming cut 1 base from V and 3 bases from J; bases unmatched to any gene: 3. CDR3 nucleotides: TGTGCCAGCAGCTTAGATCAGGGGGACTACAATGAGCAGTTCTTC. Translated: CASSLDQGDYNEQFF.

This rearrangement joins TRBV20-1 to TRBJ2-1; TRBD2 might be the D (6 bases). The germline V gene has CDR1 DFQATT and CDR2 SNEGSKA (reference sequence). There are 10 residues in the CDR3. Deletions cut 6 bases from V and 8 bases from J, with 8 bases between. CDR3 amino acids: CSAGGYEQFF. The CDR3 nucleotides read TGCAGTGCGGGGGGATATGAGCAGTTCTTC.

The V gene is TRBV11-3, the J gene TRBJ2-1; D gene uncertain. Germline V gene lookup returns CDR1 SGHNT and CDR2 YENEEA. The V end lost 1 base, the J end lost 7 bases, and 8 bases lay between the germline ends. There are 13 residues in the CDR3. The CDR3 loop is CASSLASSNEQFF. The CDR3 DNA follows: TGTGCCAGCAGCTTAGCATCTTCAAATGAGCAGTTCTTC.

This clonotype was seen a handful of times. This chain joins TRBV28 and TRBJ2-5; either TRBD1 or TRBD2 may supply D (5 bases each). Germline CDR1 is MDHEN and CDR2 is SYDVKM. V dropped 6 bases and J dropped 5 bases, with 19 bases sitting between them. The CDR3 consists of 15 residues. The CDR3 loop reads CASSQTGTQRETQYF. The DNA for the CDR3 is TGTGCCAGCAGCCAGACCGGGACCCAAAGGGAGACCCAGTACTTC.

A few counts support this clonotype. The rearrangement joins TRBV12-3 or TRBV12-4 to TRBJ1-5, with TRBD1 as a possible D gene (6 bases). Trimming shortened V by 1 base and J by 3 bases, and 13 bases separated the two germline ends. The CDR3 loop spans 16 amino acids. CDR3 sequence: CASSLGRRQDNQPQHF. The DNA for the CDR3 is TGTGCCAGCAGTTTAGGGCGGAGACAGGACAATCAGCCCCAGCATTTT.

This clonotype was recorded a few times. The CDR3 here is CASRGLTDFFLNTEAFF. The CDR3 bases are TGTGCCAGCAGGGGATTGACAGATTTCTTTCTGAACACTGAAGCTTTCTTT. V usage is TRBV2 and J usage is TRBJ1-1; weak D call: TRBD1 (5 bases). V shed 6 bases and J shed 0 bases, with 20 bases lying between them. Germline V CDR1 and CDR2: SNHLY, FYNNEI. This CDR3 has 17 residues. The variable domain in full, completed from reference TRBV2 and TRBJ1-1, reads EPEVTQTPSHQVTQMGQEVILRCVPISNHLYFYWYRQILGQKVEFLVSFYNNEISEKSEIFDDQFSVERPDGSNFTLKIRSTKLEDSAMYFCASRGLTDFFLNTEAFFGQGTRLTVV.

This clonotype was counted between two and nine times. This chain uses TRBV5-1 with TRBJ2-3, with D uncertain. Germline loops: CDR1 SGHRS, CDR2 YFSETQ. Trimming shortened V by 4 bases and J by 7 bases, and 13 bases separated the two germline ends. The CDR3 extends over 13 amino acids. CDR3 residues: CASSPPSTNTQYF. Written as DNA, the CDR3 is TGCGCCAGCAGCCCCCCCTCGACAAATACGCAGTATTTT. The complete variable domain, with remaining parts taken from reference TRBV5-1 and TRBJ2-3, reads KAGVTQTPRYLIKTRGQQVTLSCSPISGHRSVSWYQQTPGQGLQFLFEYFSETQRNKGNFPGRFSGRQFSNSRSEMNVSTLELGDSALYLCASSPPSTNTQYFGPGTRLTVL.

The V and J genes are TRBV5-1 and TRBJ1-2; the D gene is possibly TRBD1 (6 bases). V was shortened by 3 bases and J by 4 bases, with 13 bases between the two germline ends. Per the germline V gene, CDR1 is SGHRS and CDR2 is YFSETQ. The CDR3 runs 14 residues. CDR3 in amino acids: CASSWGAGAYGYTF. For the CDR3, the DNA is TGCGCCAGCAGCTGGGGGGCGGGGGCCTATGGCTACACCTTC. The variable domain in full, with the rest retrieved from reference TRBV5-1 and TRBJ1-2, is KAGVTQTPRYLIKTRGQQVTLSCSPISGHRSVSWYQQTPGQGLQFLFEYFSETQRNKGNFPGRFSGRQFSNSRSEMNVSTLELGDSALYLCASSWGAGAYGYTFGSGTRLTVV.

On this clonotype: A much larger clone lies one base from this, so it may be a read error. This chain connects TRBV11-2 to TRBJ2-3, with D possibly TRBD1 on 6 matching bases. V was clipped by 4 bases and J by 0 bases, with 8 bases between them. This CDR3 has 14 amino acids. Germline-derived CDR1 and CDR2 are SGHAT and FQNNGV. In nucleotides, the CDR3 is TGTGCCAGCAGCTGGACAGCTAGCACAGATACGCAGTATTTT. It yields the protein CASSWTASTDTQYF.

The table lists this clonotype with many counts. The chain links TRBV7-6 to TRBJ2-5, with 12 bases identical to TRBD2. The CDR3 spans 16 residues. Germline CDR1 is SGHVS and CDR2 is FNYEAQ. J lost 4 bases, V lost 5 bases, and 8 bases had no gene match. CDR3 region: CASSQGGLAGAETQYF. The CDR3 bases are TGTGCCAGCAGCCAGGGGGGACTAGCGGGCGCAGAGACCCAGTACTTC.

This clonotype was observed at least ten times. The chain links TRBV12-3 or TRBV12-4 to TRBJ2-3, with D possibly TRBD1 on 6 matching bases. The CDR3 has 13 residues. V dropped 3 bases and J dropped 9 bases, with 13 bases sitting between them. CDR3 sequence: CASSFPPRGTQYF. CDR3 DNA: TGTGCCAGCAGTTTCCCCCCCAGGGGCACGCAGTATTTT.

This clonotype came up a few times. The V call is TRBV3-1, the J call TRBJ1-1; 7 positions match TRBD1. The CDR3 has 14 residues. V lost 4 bases to trimming and J lost 3 bases; unmatched junction nucleotides: 5. CDR1 LGHDT and CDR2 YNNKEL come from the germline V gene (reference sequence). The DNA for the CDR3 is TGTGCCAGCAGCCCACAGGGGACGGACACTGAAGCTTTCTTT. It yields the protein CASSPQGTDTEAFF.

V usage is TRBV28 and J usage is TRBJ2-4, with TRBD2 identical over 13 bases. Trimming at V came to 5 bases and at J to 10 bases, leaving 11 bases not matched to a gene. The germline gives CDR1 MDHEN, CDR2 SYDVKM. CDR3 size: 16 residues. CDR3 sequence (DNA): TGTGCCAGCAGTCCATATCCGGGACTAGCGGGACTGATTCAGTACTTC. It codes for CASSPYPGLAGLIQYF.

This chain connects TRBV12-3 or TRBV12-4 to TRBJ1-1, with D tentatively TRBD1 (6 bases). CDR3 length equals 15 residues. Trimming took 6 bases from V and 0 from J, leaving 14 bases between them. The CDR3 sequence is CASRQTGTMNTEAFF. Written as DNA, the CDR3 is TGTGCCAGCAGGCAAACCGGGACAATGAACACTGAAGCTTTCTTT.

This clonotype has a handful of counts. The chain carries TRBV7-9 and TRBJ2-7; TRBD1 or TRBD2 may be the D gene (5 bases each). The V gene's germline CDR1 is SEHNR and CDR2 FQNEAQ (reference sequence). The CDR3 is made up of 13 amino acids. Trimming left V 6 bases short and J 4 bases short, with 13 bases between. CDR3 nucleotides: TGTGCCAGCAGGAGGGCAGGGAAATACGAGCAGTACGTC. Its protein is CASRRAGKYEQYV.

V is TRBV20-1 and J is TRBJ2-1; no clear D. The CDR3 extends over 13 amino acids. The germline V and J ends were trimmed by 1 base and 6 bases, with 10 bases remaining between them. Germline assignment: CDR1 DFQATT and CDR2 SNEGSKA (reference sequence). The CDR3 is CSARAPNPNEQFF. The CDR3 DNA sequence: TGCAGTGCTAGAGCCCCTAACCCCAATGAGCAGTTCTTC.

The rearrangement uses TRBV20-1 and TRBJ2-5; unclear D gene. Trimming shortened V by 3 bases and J by 5 bases, and 13 bases separated the two germline ends. The germline gives CDR1 DFQATT, CDR2 SNEGSKA (reference sequence). The CDR3 totals 13 residues. CDR3 nucleotides: TGCAGTGCTAGCGAAGTTATTCGGGAGACCCAGTACTTC. Translating gives CSASEVIRETQYF.

V is TRBV7-3 and J is TRBJ2-3; TRBD2 matches at 9 bases. The germline V gene encodes CDR1 SGHTA and CDR2 FQGTGA. V lost 0 bases to trimming and J lost 0 bases; unmatched junction nucleotides: 13. The CDR3 contains 20 residues. CDR3 coding DNA: TGTGCCAGCAGCTTAACTGGGACTAGCAGCCCCATCCCCAGCACAGATACGCAGTATTTT. This gives the protein CASSLTGTSSPIPSTDTQYF.

This clonotype was detected only a few times. The rearrangement uses TRBV11-2 and TRBJ1-2, with a possible D match to TRBD1 (6 bases). The CDR3 is made up of 13 amino acids. Germline lookup yields CDR1 SGHAT and CDR2 FQNNGV. The V end was cut by 2 bases, the J end by 7 bases, with 11 bases between. The CDR3 region has the DNA TGTGCCAGCAGCTTACAACAGGGAGGTGGCTACACCTTC. This sequence encodes CASSLQQGGGYTF.

The chain is built from TRBV7-2 and TRBJ1-1, with D unresolved. Per germline, CDR1 SGHTA and CDR2 FQGNSA. This CDR3 has 16 residues. Trimming left V 5 bases short and J 1 base short, with 17 bases between. The CDR3 here is CASSPGPGRGNTEAFF. The DNA of the CDR3 is TGTGCCAGCAGCCCAGGCCCCGGGCGCGGGAACACTGAAGCTTTCTTT.

This clonotype was seen more than once but under ten times. J is TRBJ1-1 and V is TRBV5-1, with D perhaps TRBD1 (5 bases). V was clipped by 5 bases and J by 0 bases, with 11 bases between them. Germline V gives CDR1 SGHRS, CDR2 YFSETQ. CDR3 size: 14 residues. In DNA form, the CDR3 reads TGCGCCAGCAGATCGGGACCGCTGAACACTGAAGCTTTCTTT. It yields the protein CASRSGPLNTEAFF.

The V and J genes are TRBV7-9 and TRBJ2-1; maybe TRBD1 (5 bases). This CDR3 is 14 amino acids long. V lost 7 bases, J lost 0 bases, and 10 bases lay in between. The V gene's germline CDR1 is SEHNR and CDR2 FQNEAQ (reference sequence). CDR3 coding DNA: TGTGCCAGCACCACGGACACCTCCTACAATGAGCAGTTCTTC. It yields the protein CASTTDTSYNEQFF.

This clonotype was detected only a few times. The genes are TRBV7-9 and TRBJ2-7, with 9 bases aligning to TRBD2. The CDR3 is 16 amino acids. CDR1 and CDR2 from the germline V gene are SEHNR and FQNEAQ (reference sequence). The ends lost 4 bases at V and 1 base at J; junction bases unmatched: 8. The CDR3 sequence is CASSSQTSGPSYEQYF. CDR3 bases: TGTGCCAGCAGCTCACAAACTAGCGGGCCTTCCTACGAGCAGTACTTC.

J is TRBJ2-3 and V is TRBV11-2; TRBD1 is a possible D gene (5 bases). The CDR3 runs to 12 residues. Per germline, CDR1 SGHAT and CDR2 FQNNGV. Trimming removed 5 bases from V and 5 bases from J, with 8 bases in between. The CDR3 loop reads CASSVQGDTQYF. CDR3 nucleotide sequence: TGTGCCAGCAGCGTCCAGGGAGATACGCAGTATTTT.

The chain uses TRBV27 and TRBJ1-1, with 7 bases that match TRBD1. CDR3 length: 12 amino acids. The V gene end was trimmed by 8 bases and the J gene end by 5 bases; junction bases not matched to a gene: 5. Germline CDR1 reads MNHEY; CDR2 reads SMNVEV (reference sequence). CDR3 nucleotide sequence: TGTGCCAGCGGAAACAGGGGTACTGAAGCTTTCTTT. Residues: CASGNRGTEAFF.

The chain links TRBV5-1 to TRBJ2-1; a possible D gene is TRBD2 (5 bases). V lost 4 bases and J lost 6, with 11 bases in between. Germline CDR1 SGHRS, CDR2 YFSETQ. The length of the CDR3 is 13 residues. The CDR3 loop reads CASSLLVGNEQFF. CDR3 nucleotide sequence: TGCGCCAGCAGCCTACTAGTTGGCAATGAGCAGTTCTTC.

CDR3 amino acids: CASSQGGGLETQYF. In DNA form, the CDR3 reads TGCGCCAGCAGCCAAGGAGGGGGCCTTGAGACCCAGTACTTC. V is TRBV4-1 and J is TRBJ2-5, with TRBD1 identical over 7 bases. CDR1 MGHRA and CDR2 YSYEKL come from the germline V gene. V shed 1 base, J shed 5 bases, and the junction held 4 bases outside the gene matches. The CDR3 is 14 amino acids.

This clonotype was detected only a few times. This chain joins TRBV24-1 and TRBJ2-5, with D unresolved. V was pared by 1 base and J by 5 bases, with 7 bases between. The CDR3 extends over 13 amino acids. From germline, CDR1 is KGHDR and CDR2 SFDVKD. The CDR3 nucleotides are TGTGCCACCAGTGATTTCAAGACGGAGACCCAGTACTTC. Its protein product is CATSDFKTETQYF.